This T cell receptor beta chain came from a study of T cell repertoires in cytomegalovirus infection. Study background: CMV epitopes in the study were HLA-C-restricted (recently identified) and HLA-B-restricted (well studied).

TCRdb passed the reads through MiXCR, listing each CDR3 protein once. The repertoire consists of about 900,000 distinct CDR3 sequences, with 30% to 40% occurring once and the leading ten covering around 15%. CDR1 and CDR2 from the germline V gene are MNHNY and SVGAGI (reference sequence). CDR3 length equals 14 residues. The junction had 6 bases not matched to a gene; V was cut back by 6 bases and J by 6 bases. Remarks on this clonotype: The antigen is unknown.

Regarding the study as a whole: Dominating the ex vivo response were HLA-C-restricted CMV-specific TCR beta clonotypes.

The clonotype originates from a human donor in good health (CMV status not recorded). Some clones in this sample may be carry-over from other donors' samples. The sequencing used cultured CD8+ T cells from PBMCs, collected from culture after CMV antigen stimulation. V gene TRBV6-6 combines with J gene TRBJ1-1; 11 positions match TRBD1. CDR3 in amino acids: CASSQDRGRSEAFF. The CDR3 DNA sequence: TGTGCCAGCAGCCAGGACAGGGGGCGGTCTGAAGCTTTCTTT.